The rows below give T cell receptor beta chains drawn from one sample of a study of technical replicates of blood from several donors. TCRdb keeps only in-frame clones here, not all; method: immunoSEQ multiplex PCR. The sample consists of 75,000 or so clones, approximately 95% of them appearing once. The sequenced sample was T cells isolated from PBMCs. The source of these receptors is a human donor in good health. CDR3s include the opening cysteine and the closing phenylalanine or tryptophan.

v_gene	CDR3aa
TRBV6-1	CASSTHRTASYEQYF
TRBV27	CASKAGDGERTNEKLFF
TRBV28	CASTFYTEAFF
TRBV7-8	CASSLEKEHAAPENTEAFF
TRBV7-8	CASSRDRGRFPISPNQPQHF
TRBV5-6	CASSFQGSSGNTIYF
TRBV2	CASSVGTDDEDTQYF
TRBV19	CASSIASGAYEQYF
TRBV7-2	CASSPSYGYTF
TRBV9	CASSGTPGQNTGELFF
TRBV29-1	CSVSGGVGYEQYF
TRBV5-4	CASSPRGGFAYEQYF
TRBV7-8	CASSLRGNTEAFF
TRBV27	CASSIRGAKNIQYF
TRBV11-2	CASSLDGWAGGAGYTF
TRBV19	CASSIGTTTYNEQFF
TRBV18	CASSPFGRDQPQHF
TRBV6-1	CASSDRGTDTQYF
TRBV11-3	CASSPEINEQYF
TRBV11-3	CASSSREETQYF
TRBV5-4	CASSLYNEQFF
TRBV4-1	CASSQFGASYEQYF